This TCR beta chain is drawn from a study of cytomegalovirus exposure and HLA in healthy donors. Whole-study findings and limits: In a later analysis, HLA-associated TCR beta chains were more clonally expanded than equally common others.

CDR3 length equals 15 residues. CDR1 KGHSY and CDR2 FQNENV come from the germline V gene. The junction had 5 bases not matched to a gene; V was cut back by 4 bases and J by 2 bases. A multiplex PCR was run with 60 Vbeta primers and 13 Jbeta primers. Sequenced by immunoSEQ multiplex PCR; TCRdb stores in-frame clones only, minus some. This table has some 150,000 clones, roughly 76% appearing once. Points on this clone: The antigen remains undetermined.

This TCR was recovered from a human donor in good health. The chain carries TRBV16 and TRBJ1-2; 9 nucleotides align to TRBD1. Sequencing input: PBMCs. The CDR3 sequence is CASSLSGQGNYGYTF. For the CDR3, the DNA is TGTGCCAGCAGCCTTAGTGGACAGGGGAACTATGGCTACACCTTC.